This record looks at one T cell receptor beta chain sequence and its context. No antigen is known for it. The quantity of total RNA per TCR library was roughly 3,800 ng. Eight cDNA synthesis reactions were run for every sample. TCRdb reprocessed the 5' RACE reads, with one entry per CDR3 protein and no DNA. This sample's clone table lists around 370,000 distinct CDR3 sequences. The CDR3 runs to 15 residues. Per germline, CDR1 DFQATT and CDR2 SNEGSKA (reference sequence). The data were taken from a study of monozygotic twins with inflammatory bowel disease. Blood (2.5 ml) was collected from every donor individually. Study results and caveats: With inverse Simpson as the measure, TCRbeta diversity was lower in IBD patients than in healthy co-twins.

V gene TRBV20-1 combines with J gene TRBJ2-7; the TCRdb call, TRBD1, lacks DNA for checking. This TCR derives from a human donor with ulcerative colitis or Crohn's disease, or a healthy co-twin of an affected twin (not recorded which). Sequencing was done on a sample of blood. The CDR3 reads CSASLSGGLSYEQYF.